Presented here are 19 T cell receptor beta chains from one specimen sequenced in a study of blood T cell repertoires in COVID-19. Measured with immunoSEQ multiplex PCR; TCRdb has only the in-frame clones, and not every one. The profile shows about 63,000 clones, 65% to 85% of them singletons. The source material was PBMCs or T cells enriched from blood (not recorded which). The receptor set was obtained from a woman in her 40s with acute COVID-19.

This clone was counted once. The chain joins TRBV5-1 to TRBJ2-7; possible D gene TRBD2, 5 bases. CDR1 and CDR2 from the germline V gene are SGHRS and YFSETQ. V lost 0 bases, J lost 3 bases, and 13 bases lay in between. The CDR3 is 15 residues long. The CDR3 DNA follows: TGCGCCAGCAGCTTGGAACGGGGTTGGGACTACGAGCAGTACTTC. Its translation is CASSLERGWDYEQYF.

The chain links TRBV3-1 (or the pseudogene TRBV3-2) to TRBJ1-4; 7 nucleotides align to TRBD1. V gave up 4 bases and J gave up 5 bases; unmatched junction bases: 7. Germline V lookup: CDR1 LGHDT, CDR2 YNNKEL (reference sequence). The CDR3 covers 15 residues. In DNA form, the CDR3 reads TGTGCCAGCAGCCCGTCCGGGACAGTGAATGAAAAACTGTTTTTT. This gives the protein CASSPSGTVNEKLFF.

The V and J genes are TRBV10-3 and TRBJ1-3; the D is unclear. CDR3 length: 12 residues. Germline-derived CDR1 and CDR2 are ENHRY and SYGVKD. The germline V and J ends were trimmed by 3 bases and 5 bases, with 5 bases remaining between them. The CDR3 DNA follows: TGTGCCATCAGTGATGAGAGAAACACCATATATTTT. This codes for CAISDERNTIYF.

The chain is built from TRBV25-1 and TRBJ2-2; 9 nucleotides align to TRBD1. Per germline, CDR1 MGHDK and CDR2 SYGVNS. V shed 2 bases and J 0 bases; nucleotides not matched to a gene: 7. The CDR3 extends over 18 amino acids. The CDR3 loop is CASSETPGTGPNTGELFF. The CDR3 bases are TGTGCCAGCAGTGAAACCCCCGGGACAGGGCCGAACACCGGGGAGCTGTTTTTT.

J is TRBJ2-2 and V is TRBV27; the match to TRBD2 covers 10 bases. This CDR3 spans 18 amino acids. J was trimmed by 7 bases and V by 3 bases; bases with no gene match: 14. Germline loops: CDR1 MNHEY, CDR2 SMNVEV (reference sequence). As DNA, the CDR3 is TGTGCCAGCAGTTTTCGGCCGGGAGCGGGGGGGCAGGACGGGGAGCTGTTTTTT. Translation: CASSFRPGAGGQDGELFF.

J is TRBJ1-5 and V is TRBV19; D is unclear. CDR3 size: 17 residues. Trimming stripped 0 bases from V and 4 bases from J, with 16 bases between. Per germline, CDR1 LNHDA and CDR2 SQIVND (reference sequence). The CDR3 DNA reads as TGTGCCAGTAGTATAGAGCGGCGGGTAAGGCCAAATCAGCCCCAGCATTTT. Translated: CASSIERRVRPNQPQHF.

V usage is TRBV24-1 and J usage is TRBJ2-1; 8 nucleotides align to TRBD1. V shed 9 bases, J shed 4 bases, and the junction held 10 bases outside the gene matches. Germline CDR1 KGHDR, CDR2 SFDVKD. This CDR3 region has 15 residues. CDR3: CATFPDRVDYNEQFF. The CDR3 DNA follows: TGTGCCACCTTTCCGGACAGGGTGGATTACAATGAGCAGTTCTTC.

This chain connects TRBV28 to TRBJ2-1, with TRBD1 matching over 9 bases. Germline V gene lookup returns CDR1 MDHEN and CDR2 SYDVKM. After removal of 5 bases from V and 8 bases from J, the junction contained 7 bases not matched to a gene. This CDR3 contains 14 residues. The CDR3 DNA is TGTGCCAGCAGTCCGGGACAGGGTTTAGATGAGCAGTTCTTC. Translation gives CASSPGQGLDEQFF.

This rearrangement joins TRBV28 to TRBJ2-7, with D possibly TRBD1 on 7 matching bases. CDR1 and CDR2 (germline): MDHEN, SYDVKM. The CDR3 has 15 residues. V lost 2 bases to trimming and J lost 7 bases, with 18 bases between them. CDR3 residues: CASSLTQGSAGEQYV. The CDR3 DNA is TGTGCCAGCAGTTTAACACAGGGGTCGGCGGGGGAGCAGTACGTC.

The V and J genes are TRBV14 and TRBJ1-5, with D hard to call. The CDR3 contains 16 residues. Germline CDR1 SGHDN, CDR2 FVKESK. Trimming took 0 bases from V and 0 from J, leaving 9 bases between them. The CDR3, as DNA: TGTGCCAGCAGCCAAGATGGGCAATATAGCAATCAGCCCCAGCATTTT. It yields the protein CASSQDGQYSNQPQHF. Based on the CDR3 plus reference TRBV14 and TRBJ1-5, the full variable domain is EAGVTQFPSHSVIEKGQTVTLRCDPISGHDNLYWYRRVMGKEIKFLLHFVKESKQDESGMPNNRFLAERTGGTYSTLKVQPAELEDSGVYFCASSQDGQYSNQPQHFGDGTRLSIL.

The chain couples TRBV7-9 to TRBJ1-2; 7 positions match TRBD1. The CDR3 spans 14 residues. Germline CDR1 and CDR2: SEHNR and FQNEAQ (reference sequence). The V segment lost 5 bases and the J segment 4 bases; nucleotides outside the gene matches: 7. CDR3 residues: CASSTQGRIYGYTF. The DNA for the CDR3 is TGTGCCAGCAGCACACAGGGGAGGATCTATGGCTACACCTTC.

The chain joins TRBV7-9 to TRBJ2-7; weak D call: TRBD2 (6 bases). The V gene lost 0 bases and the J gene lost 2 bases, with 8 bases spanning the gap. The germline gives CDR1 SEHNR, CDR2 FQNEAQ (reference sequence). CDR3 length: 14 amino acids. CDR3 loop: CASSLADYPYEQYV. CDR3 coding DNA: TGTGCCAGCAGCTTAGCGGACTACCCCTACGAGCAGTACGTC.

The genes are TRBV10-2 and TRBJ2-1; unclear D gene. Germline loops: CDR1 WSHSY, CDR2 SAAADI. V lost 0 bases, J lost 7 bases, and 10 bases lay in between. CDR3 length equals 14 residues. Here the CDR3 DNA reads TGCGCCAGCAGTGAGTCGGGTAGCTTGAATGAGCAGTTCTTC. This translates into CASSESGSLNEQFF.

V usage is TRBV3-1 (or the pseudogene TRBV3-2) and J usage is TRBJ1-6; TRBD1 agrees at 8 bases. Trimming took 7 bases from V and 9 from J; bases not matched to a gene: 8. The CDR3 extends over 14 amino acids. Germline V lookup: CDR1 LGHDT, CDR2 YNNKEL (reference sequence). The CDR3 region has the DNA TGTGCCAGCAACCAGGGGGCGGCAGGTTCACCCCTCCACTTT. Translation gives CASNQGAAGSPLHF.

The gene calls are TRBV19 and TRBJ2-2; D is unclear. CDR1 is LNHDA and CDR2 is SQIVND in the germline V gene (reference sequence). V was trimmed by 9 bases and J by 1 base, leaving 6 bases between them. The CDR3 has 12 residues. CDR3 loop: CASEQNTGELFF. In DNA form, the CDR3 reads TGTGCCAGCGAGCAGAACACCGGGGAGCTGTTTTTT.

This chain connects TRBV10-3 to TRBJ2-7; the D is unclear. Germline CDR1 reads ENHRY; CDR2 reads SYGVKD. This CDR3 has 14 amino acids. The V gene lost 0 bases and the J gene lost 7 bases, with 13 bases spanning the gap. As DNA, the CDR3 is TGTGCCATCAGTGAGTCGAGGCCCATAGTAGAGCAGTACTTC. Its translation is CAISESRPIVEQYF.

The chain links TRBV19 to TRBJ1-1; tentative D call: TRBD1 (5 bases). Germline CDR1 LNHDA, CDR2 SQIVND (reference sequence). The CDR3 is made up of 15 amino acids. With 0 bases removed from V and 1 base from J, the gap between germline ends came to 9 bases. CDR3 bases: TGTGCCAGTAGTATAGATATAGGACAGAACACTGAAGCTTTCTTT. Protein sequence: CASSIDIGQNTEAFF. The variable domain in full, with the rest retrieved from reference TRBV19 and TRBJ1-1, is DGGITQSPKYLFRKEGQNVTLSCEQNLNHDAMYWYRQDPGQGLRLIYYSQIVNDFQKGDIAEGYSVSREKKESFPLTVTSAQKNPTAFYLCASSIDIGQNTEAFFGQGTRLTVV.

The V gene is TRBV11-2, the J gene TRBJ2-1; 11 positions match TRBD2. The CDR3 extends over 15 amino acids. V trimming: 2 bases; J trimming: 7 bases; junction bases outside the gene matches: 4. CDR1 SGHAT and CDR2 FQNNGV come from the germline V gene. CDR3: CASSLRTSGSNEQFF. CDR3 bases: TGTGCCAGCAGCTTACGAACTAGCGGGAGTAATGAGCAGTTCTTC.

This clone was detected a few times. The chain combines TRBV28 with TRBJ2-1; 10 positions match TRBD2. The ends lost 6 bases at V and 5 bases at J; junction bases unmatched: 7. The germline CDR1 and CDR2 sequences are MDHEN and SYDVKM. This CDR3 comprises 15 residues. This CDR3 reads CASRVSSGGHNEQFF. In DNA, the CDR3 is TGTGCCAGCAGAGTATCTAGCGGGGGTCACAATGAGCAGTTCTTC.